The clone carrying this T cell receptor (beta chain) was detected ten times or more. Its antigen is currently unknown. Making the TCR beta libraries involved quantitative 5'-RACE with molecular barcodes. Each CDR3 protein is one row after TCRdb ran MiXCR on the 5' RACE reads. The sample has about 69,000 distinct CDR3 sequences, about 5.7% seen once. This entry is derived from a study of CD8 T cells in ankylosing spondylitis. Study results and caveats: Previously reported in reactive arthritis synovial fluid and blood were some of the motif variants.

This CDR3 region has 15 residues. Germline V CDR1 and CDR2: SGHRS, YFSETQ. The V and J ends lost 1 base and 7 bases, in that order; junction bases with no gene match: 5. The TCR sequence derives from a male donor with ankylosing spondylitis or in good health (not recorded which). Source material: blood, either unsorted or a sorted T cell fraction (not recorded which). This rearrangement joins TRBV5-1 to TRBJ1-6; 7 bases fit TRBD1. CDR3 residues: CASSLTGVDNSPLHF. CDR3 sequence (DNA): TGCGCCAGCAGCTTGACAGGGGTGGACAATTCACCCCTCCACTTT.